This T cell receptor (beta chain) was captured in a study of T cell repertoires in cytomegalovirus infection (dated by TCRdb to about 2019). In terms of the full investigation: Peptide stimulations targeted recently identified HLA-C-restricted CMV epitopes, whose presentation resists viral immunomodulation, together with well-studied HLA-B-restricted epitopes. The HLA type of each donor mattered for the analysis, because public TCR beta signatures pointed to carriage of CMV infection along with the matching HLA type. Study-wide conclusions, independent of this receptor: In the ex vivo response, HLA-C-restricted CMV-specific TCR beta clonotypes were dominant, and in two of eight donors the single most frequent clonotype came from this HLA-C-restricted group. In both this cohort and an independent cohort of 350 to 400 donors, the cumulative frequency of public TCR beta family members distinguished carriers of CMV infection plus the relevant HLA type.

These reads were obtained on an Illumina HiSeq 1500. TCRdb itself trimmed the public reads at Q25 with fastp, ran MiXCR and retained productive beta chains. Records with the same CDR3 protein are collapsed into one entry carrying the most frequent genes and DNA. The sample records about half a million distinct CDR3 sequences, around 35% of which are singletons. 17% of the sample comes from the top ten. The germline V gene (reference sequence) yields LNHDA for CDR1 and SQIVND for CDR2. The CDR3 numbers 14 residues from cysteine through phenylalanine. Only the CDR3 portion is preserved as DNA: 42 bases, with reading frame beginning at the first base. V was cut back by 3 bases and J by 6 bases, leaving a gap of 14 bases between them. The sample holds a few counts of this clonotype. What antigen it recognizes has not been identified. There are no base qualities to consult, and no much larger clone falls within one base.

The sample's treatment or condition, from its label and the paper: in vitro stimulation with specific CMV peptide epitopes to enrich CMV-specific T cells. Sequences were derived from cultured PBMCs, sampled from culture after CMV antigen stimulation. This chain is built from TRBV19 and TRBJ1-1, and possibly TRBD1, on 5 matching bases. The source is a human donor in good health (CMV status not recorded). Some clones in this sample may be carry-over from other donors' samples. The CDR3 corresponds to CASSIRGVYSEAFF. The nucleotides are TGTGCCAGTAGTATCCGGGGGGTTTATTCTGAAGCTTTCTTT.